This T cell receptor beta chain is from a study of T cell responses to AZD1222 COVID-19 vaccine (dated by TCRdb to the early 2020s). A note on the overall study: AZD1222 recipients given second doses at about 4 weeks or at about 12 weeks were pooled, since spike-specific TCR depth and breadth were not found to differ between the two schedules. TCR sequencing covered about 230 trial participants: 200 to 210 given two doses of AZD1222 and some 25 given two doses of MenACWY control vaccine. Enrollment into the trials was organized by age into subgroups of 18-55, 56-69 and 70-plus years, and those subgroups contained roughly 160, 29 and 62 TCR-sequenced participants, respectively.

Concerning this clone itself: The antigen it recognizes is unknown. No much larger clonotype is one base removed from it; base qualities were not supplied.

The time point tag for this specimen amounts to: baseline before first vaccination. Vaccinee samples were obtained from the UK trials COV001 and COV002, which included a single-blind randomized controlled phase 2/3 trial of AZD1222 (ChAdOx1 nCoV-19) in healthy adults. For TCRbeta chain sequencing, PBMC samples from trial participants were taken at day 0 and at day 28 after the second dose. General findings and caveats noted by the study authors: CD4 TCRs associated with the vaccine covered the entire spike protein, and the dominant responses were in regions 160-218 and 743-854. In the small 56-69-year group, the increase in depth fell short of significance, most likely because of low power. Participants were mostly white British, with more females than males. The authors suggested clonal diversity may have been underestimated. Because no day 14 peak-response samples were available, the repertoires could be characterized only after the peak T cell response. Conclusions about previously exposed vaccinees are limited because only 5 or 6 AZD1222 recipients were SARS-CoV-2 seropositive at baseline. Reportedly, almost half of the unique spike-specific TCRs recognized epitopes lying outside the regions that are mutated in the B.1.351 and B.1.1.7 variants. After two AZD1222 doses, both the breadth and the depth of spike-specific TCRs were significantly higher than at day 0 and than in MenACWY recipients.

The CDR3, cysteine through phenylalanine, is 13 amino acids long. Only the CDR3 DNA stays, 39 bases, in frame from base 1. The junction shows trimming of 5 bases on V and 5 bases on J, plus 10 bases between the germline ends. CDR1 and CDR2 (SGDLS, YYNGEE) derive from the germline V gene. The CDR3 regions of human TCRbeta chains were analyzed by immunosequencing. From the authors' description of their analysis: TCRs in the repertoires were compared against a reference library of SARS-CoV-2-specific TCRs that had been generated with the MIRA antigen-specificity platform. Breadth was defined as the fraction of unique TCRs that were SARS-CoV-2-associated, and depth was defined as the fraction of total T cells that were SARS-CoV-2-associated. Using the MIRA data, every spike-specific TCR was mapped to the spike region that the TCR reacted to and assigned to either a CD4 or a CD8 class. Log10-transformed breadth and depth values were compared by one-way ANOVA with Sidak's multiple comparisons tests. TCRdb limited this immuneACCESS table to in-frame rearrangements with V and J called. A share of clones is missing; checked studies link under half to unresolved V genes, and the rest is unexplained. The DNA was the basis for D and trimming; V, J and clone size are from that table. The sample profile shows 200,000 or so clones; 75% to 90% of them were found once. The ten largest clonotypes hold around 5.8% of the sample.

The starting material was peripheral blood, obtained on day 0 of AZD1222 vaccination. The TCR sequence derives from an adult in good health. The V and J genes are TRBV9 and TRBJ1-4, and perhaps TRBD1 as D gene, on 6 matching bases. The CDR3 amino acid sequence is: CASSTGQNEKLFF. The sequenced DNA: TGTGCCAGCAGTACCGGACAGAATGAAAAACTGTTTTTT.